These 30 T cell receptor beta chains originate from one sample sequenced in a study of blood T cells in healthy people across ages. Then a second PCR, running roughly 7 to 11 cycles, was carried out with a sample-barcoded 5' primer and a J-beta primer mix. TCRdb analysed the 5' RACE reads with MiXCR anew, one entry per CDR3 protein. The profile shows 1.5 million to 1.8 million distinct CDR3 sequences, roughly two fifths of them singletons. The sequencing sample was made of blood. The receptors shown here come from a woman aged 18 to 35 in good health.

This clonotype occurred a few times. This sequence joins TRBV29-1 and TRBJ1-1; the match to TRBD1 covers 11 bases. The V and J ends lost 3 bases and 3 bases, in that order; junction bases with no gene match: 0. The CDR3 totals 13 residues. Germline-derived CDR1 and CDR2 are SQVTM and ANQGSEA. The CDR3 region has the DNA TGCAGCGTTGAGGGACAGGGGGACACTGAAGCTTTCTTT. Translating it yields CSVEGQGDTEAFF.

The chain joins TRBV12-3 or TRBV12-4 to TRBJ2-1; D could derive from TRBD1 or TRBD2 (5 bases each). Trimming stripped 3 bases from V and 13 bases from J, with 16 bases between. The CDR3 runs 13 residues. As DNA, the CDR3 is TGTGCCAGCAGTTTCTCTCAGGGAGAGACCCAGTTCTTC. This encodes CASSFSQGETQFF.

The rearrangement uses TRBV27 and TRBJ2-1; the D gene is possibly TRBD2 (6 bases). CDR1 is MNHEY, CDR2 SMNVEV, per germline (reference sequence). V lost 5 bases and J lost 9, with 14 bases in between. The CDR3 consists of 13 residues. The CDR3: CASSETTSPEQFF. In DNA form, the CDR3 reads TGTGCCAGCAGTGAGACCACTAGCCCTGAGCAGTTCTTC.

This clonotype showed up just a few times. The chain couples TRBV6-1 to TRBJ1-5, with a tentative D call TRBD1 (5 bases). Germline V lookup: CDR1 MNHNS, CDR2 SASEGT. The V gene lost 1 base and the J gene lost 2 bases, with 15 bases spanning the gap. The CDR3 extends over 17 amino acids. The chain's CDR3 is CASSEEVGGWGNQPQHF. Here the CDR3 DNA reads TGTGCCAGCAGTGAAGAGGTCGGGGGATGGGGCAATCAGCCCCAGCATTTT.

This clonotype appeared a single time. CDR3 nucleotide sequence: TGTGCCAGCAGTCCCCGGGTCTCTTTGCTCCCTGAAGCTTTCTTT. Its translation is CASSPRVSLLPEAFF. V and J are TRBV6-2 or TRBV6-3 and TRBJ1-1; the D is unclear. CDR1 and CDR2 from the germline V gene are MNHEY and SVGEGT. The CDR3 runs 15 residues. V was trimmed by 5 bases and J by 6 bases, leaving 19 bases between them.

This clonotype was observed a few times. The V and J genes are TRBV24-1 and TRBJ2-3; weak D call: TRBD1 (6 bases). Germline CDR1 reads KGHDR; CDR2 reads SFDVKD. This CDR3 region has 15 residues. V dropped 2 bases and J dropped 2 bases, with 10 bases sitting between them. Here the CDR3 DNA reads TGTGCCACCAGTGATTCCGGACAGAACACAGATACGCAGTATTTT. Translating gives CATSDSGQNTDTQYF.

The chain joins TRBV18 to TRBJ1-2; D is perhaps TRBD1 (5 bases). Germline lookup yields CDR1 KGHSH and CDR2 LQKENI. Trimming left V 3 bases short and J 6 bases short, with 17 bases between. The CDR3 is 15 residues long. CDR3 sequence reads: CASSPSGTIGDGYTF. The DNA for the CDR3 is TGTGCCAGCTCACCGAGTGGGACCATCGGGGATGGCTACACCTTC.

This clonotype showed up just a few times. The chain carries TRBV20-1 and TRBJ2-7; possible D gene TRBD2, 5 bases. The J call may be mistaken, given a closer DNA end match to TRBJ2-5. CDR3 length equals 13 residues. CDR1 and CDR2 from the germline V gene are DFQATT and SNEGSKA (reference sequence). The CDR3 bases are TGCAGTGCAGAGCTAGCTGCCCAAGAGACCCAGTACTTC. This sequence encodes CSAELAAQETQYF.

The chain recombines TRBV7-2 with TRBJ2-1, with 7 bases identical to TRBD2. V was pared by 2 bases and J by 9 bases, with 10 bases of the junction left unmatched. This CDR3 spans 15 amino acids. The germline V gene encodes CDR1 SGHTA and CDR2 FQGNSA. In DNA, the CDR3 is TGTGCCAGCAGCTTATCCGCGACTAGCATCCGTGAGCAGTTCTTC. This codes for CASSLSATSIREQFF. Looking up the rest from reference TRBV7-2 and TRBJ2-1 gives the full variable domain: GAGVSQSPSNKVTEKGKDVELRCDPISGHTALYWYRQSLGQGLEFLIYFQGNSAPDKSGLPSDRFSAERTGGSVSTLTIQRTQQEDSAVYLCASSLSATSIREQFFGPGTRLTVL.

This clonotype has a count of ten or more. The chain joins TRBV3-1 to TRBJ1-1; tentatively, D is TRBD1 (5 bases). Trimming removed 2 bases from V and 0 bases from J, with 10 bases in between. Germline V gene lookup returns CDR1 LGHDT and CDR2 YNNKEL (reference sequence). The CDR3 totals 15 residues. The CDR3 bases are TGTGCCAGCAGCCAACGGGGCGGGGTGAACACTGAAGCTTTCTTT. It yields the protein CASSQRGGVNTEAFF.

The rearrangement uses TRBV12-3 or TRBV12-4 and TRBJ2-3, with 10 bases that match TRBD1. This CDR3 is built from 15 residues. V lost 1 base to trimming and J lost 5 bases; unmatched junction nucleotides: 3. The CDR3 DNA sequence: TGTGCCAGCAGTTTAGACGGACAGGGGGGAGATACGCAGTATTTT. As protein: CASSLDGQGGDTQYF.

This chain connects TRBV7-2 to TRBJ1-1; TRBD1 matches at 10 bases. The CDR3 contains 15 residues. CDR1 and CDR2 from the germline V gene are SGHTA and FQGNSA. Trimming cost V 5 bases and J 5 bases; bases outside gene matches: 8. The CDR3 region has the DNA TGTGCCAGCAGCGTCCGACAGGGGGCAGGAACTGAAGCTTTCTTT. The encoded protein is CASSVRQGAGTEAFF.

This chain connects TRBV6-5 to TRBJ2-7; a weak D match, TRBD1 (6 bases). Trimming shortened V by 7 bases and J by 9 bases, and 22 bases separated the two germline ends. Germline CDR1 MNHEY, CDR2 SVGAGI. The CDR3 loop spans 14 amino acids. The CDR3 DNA reads TGTGCCAGCAACGACCTCGGACAGTCCCACGGGCAGTACTTC. Residues: CASNDLGQSHGQYF.

This chain uses TRBV7-2 with TRBJ1-3, with a possible D match to TRBD1 (6 bases). Trimming stripped 5 bases from V and 4 bases from J, with 24 bases between. This CDR3 comprises 18 residues. Germline lookup yields CDR1 SGHTA and CDR2 FQGNSA. CDR3 residues: CASSGSPWRGARGNTIYF. DNA for the CDR3: TGTGCCAGCAGCGGTTCACCTTGGAGGGGGGCGAGAGGAAACACCATATATTTT.

The J gene is TRBJ2-6, the V gene TRBV7-8; maybe TRBD1 (6 bases). The germline V gene has CDR1 SGHVS and CDR2 FQNEAQ. V lost 3 bases to trimming and J lost 1 base, with 19 bases between them. This CDR3 region has 19 residues. The CDR3 DNA sequence: TGTGCCAGCAGCTTCCGTCTCCGACAGGATACGTCTGGGGCCAACGTCCTGACTTTC. As protein: CASSFRLRQDTSGANVLTF.

V and J are TRBV6-6 and TRBJ1-4; D unclear. Per the germline V gene, CDR1 is MNHNY and CDR2 is SVGAGI (reference sequence). Trimming stripped 5 bases from V and 8 bases from J, with 9 bases between. The CDR3 is made up of 12 amino acids. In DNA form, the CDR3 reads TGTGCCAGCAGTCCCGGGTCCGAAAAACTGTTTTTT. Protein: CASSPGSEKLFF.

The V call is TRBV11-3, the J call TRBJ2-1; no clear D. The CDR3 contains 12 residues. Trimming pared 3 bases from V and 10 bases from J, leaving 10 bases between. Germline V gene lookup returns CDR1 SGHNT and CDR2 YENEEA. The CDR3 region has the DNA TGTGCCAGCAGCTTTGACGGACGCGAGCAGTTCTTC. Translated, it gives CASSFDGREQFF.

This clonotype was found a few times. The chain uses TRBV5-1 and TRBJ1-2, with unresolved D. The V gene's germline CDR1 is SGHRS and CDR2 YFSETQ. The CDR3 contains 15 residues. V was trimmed by 2 bases and J by 4 bases, leaving 15 bases between them. In DNA form, the CDR3 reads TGCGCCAGCAGCTTACAGAGCCCAAGATCCTATGGCTACACCTTC. Protein product: CASSLQSPRSYGYTF.

V and J are TRBV7-9 and TRBJ2-1; D possibly corresponds to TRBD2 (6 bases). Germline loops: CDR1 SEHNR, CDR2 FQNEAQ (reference sequence). The length of the CDR3 is 17 residues. The V and J ends lost 1 base and 1 base respectively, with 14 bases between them. The DNA for the CDR3 is TGTGCCAGCAGCTTAGTTCGCGGGGTAGATTCCTACAATGAGCAGTTCTTC. This gives the protein CASSLVRGVDSYNEQFF. Full variable domain (missing parts from reference TRBV7-9 and TRBJ2-1): DTGVSQNPRHKITKRGQNVTFRCDPISEHNRLYWYRQTLGQGPEFLTYFQNEAQLEKSRLLSDRFSAERPKGSFSTLEIQRTEQGDSAMYLCASSLVRGVDSYNEQFFGPGTRLTVL.

The chain uses TRBV4-2 and TRBJ2-5, with TRBD2 identical over 11 bases. Losses at the gene ends were 1 base for V and 11 bases for J; bases not matched to a gene: 9. The CDR3 contains 15 residues. CDR1 is LGHNA and CDR2 is YNFKEQ in the germline V gene. DNA for the CDR3: TGTGCCAGCAGCCAAGGGGGACTAGCGGTGAATGAGCAGTACTTC. Translating gives CASSQGGLAVNEQYF.

This clonotype was counted only a few times. The CDR3 sequence: CSARDNLAATHEQFF. In DNA, the CDR3 is TGCAGTGCTAGAGATAACCTAGCGGCGACTCATGAGCAGTTCTTC. The chain employs TRBV20-1 and TRBJ2-1; 7 positions agree with TRBD2. Trimming at V came to 0 bases and at J to 8 bases, leaving 10 bases not matched to a gene. The CDR3 runs 15 residues. Germline loops: CDR1 DFQATT, CDR2 SNEGSKA (reference sequence).

This chain uses TRBV28 with TRBJ2-6; 7 positions match TRBD1. The CDR3 runs 16 residues. From germline, CDR1 is MDHEN and CDR2 SYDVKM. V dropped 7 bases and J dropped 2; count of bases not matched to a gene: 8. DNA for the CDR3: TGTGCCAGCACCACAATGCAGGGGGCTGGGGCCAACGTCCTGACTTTC. It yields the protein CASTTMQGAGANVLTF.

The chain links TRBV20-1 to TRBJ1-1; 8 nucleotides align to TRBD1. The CDR3 has 13 residues. The V gene's germline CDR1 is DFQATT and CDR2 SNEGSKA (reference sequence). V lost 8 bases to trimming and J lost 6 bases; unmatched junction nucleotides: 11. The CDR3 bases are TGCAGTTCAGTGGACAGGGCAGCCGCTGAAGCTTTCTTT. It is translated as CSSVDRAAAEAFF.

V gene TRBV20-1 combines with J gene TRBJ2-1; D gene ambiguous. This CDR3 has 14 amino acids. Trimming shortened V by 1 base and J by 5 bases, and 12 bases separated the two germline ends. Germline V gene data show CDR1 as DFQATT and CDR2 as SNEGSKA (reference sequence). For the CDR3, the DNA is TGCAGTGCTAGAGTTCCCCCCCTCCACAATGAGCAGTTCTTC. It specifies CSARVPPLHNEQFF.

About this clonotype itself: The junction departs from germline at one end; a sequencing error may be responsible. V is TRBV4-1 and J is TRBJ1-4; 7 bases line up with TRBD1. The CDR3 sequence is 17 residues long. Germline assignment: CDR1 MGHRA and CDR2 YSYEKL. CDR3 in DNA: TGCGCCAGCAGCCACGGACAGGCCGAGTTTACGAATGAAAAACCGTTTTTT. This translates into CASSHGQAEFTNEKPFF.

DNA of the CDR3: TGTGCCAGCAGCTTACGTTCCCGGGACAGGGGGTTCTTC. Translated: CASSLRSRDRGFF. This chain joins TRBV7-8 and TRBJ2-1, with 10 bases fitting TRBD1. V lost 2 bases to trimming and J lost 15 bases; unmatched junction nucleotides: 7. Germline V gene data show CDR1 as SGHVS and CDR2 as FQNEAQ. This CDR3 contains 13 residues.

Only a few counts were recorded for this clonotype. Here the CDR3 reads CASSLRATGGSGANVLTF. In DNA form, the CDR3 reads TGTGCCAGCAGCTTAAGGGCGACAGGGGGGAGTGGGGCCAACGTCCTGACTTTC. This rearrangement joins TRBV7-2 to TRBJ2-6, with TRBD1 matching over 9 bases. This CDR3 is 18 amino acids long. Germline loops: CDR1 SGHTA, CDR2 FQGNSA. The V and J ends lost 2 bases and 3 bases, in that order; junction bases with no gene match: 8.

The genes are TRBV14 and TRBJ1-5; D is perhaps TRBD1 (6 bases). Trimming pared 3 bases from V and 7 bases from J, leaving 10 bases between. The CDR3 sequence is 13 residues long. The germline CDR1 and CDR2 sequences are SGHDN and FVKESK. DNA of the CDR3: TGTGCCAGCAGCCAGGGGGCAACCCAGCCCCAGCATTTT. It is translated as CASSQGATQPQHF.

In this sample, this clonotype turned up a few times. This chain joins TRBV29-1 and TRBJ2-7, with D possibly being TRBD1 (5 bases). Trimming removed 6 bases from V and 0 bases from J, with 12 bases in between. Per germline, CDR1 SQVTM and CDR2 ANQGSEA. The CDR3 has 13 amino acids. CDR3 loop: CSVRDSNSYEQYF. In nucleotides, the CDR3 is TGCAGCGTGCGCGACAGTAACTCCTACGAGCAGTACTTC.

The V call is TRBV2, the J call TRBJ2-5; D is uncertain. The CDR3 runs to 13 residues. The V end lost 8 bases, the J end lost 1 base, and 11 bases lay between the germline ends. The germline V gene encodes CDR1 SNHLY and CDR2 FYNNEI. The CDR3 sequence is CASRVDIQETQYF. Written as DNA, the CDR3 is TGTGCCAGCCGAGTCGATATCCAAGAGACCCAGTACTTC.